The entry below describes one T cell receptor (beta chain). Its specificity is not known. Isolation recovered at least 6 million PBMCs from every sample. Total RNA extracted from each sample amounted to at least 5 micrograms. The sample belongs to a study of blood T cells in healthy people across ages. Study findings and constraints: Naive T cell percentage showed a strong correlation with the diversity of TCR beta.

Then a second PCR, running roughly 6 to 11 cycles, was carried out with a sample-barcoded 5' primer and a J-beta primer mix. TCRdb itself ran the 5' RACE reads through MiXCR, one entry per CDR3 protein. The sample yields more than 500,000 distinct CDR3 sequences, approximately 26% seen once. The CDR3 totals 15 residues. Per germline, CDR1 LGHNA and CDR2 YSLEER. Trimming shortened V by 4 bases and J by 3 bases, and 15 bases separated the two germline ends. The same sample was also used in a study of T cells of mothers and their children.

The sequenced sample consisted of blood. This receptor was identified in a boy between 2 and 15 years old in good health. The rearrangement uses TRBV4-3 and TRBJ1-2; D gene ambiguous. The CDR3 sequence is CASSPRPFPYYGYTF. The CDR3 nucleotides read TGCGCCAGCAGCCCTAGACCCTTCCCCTACTATGGCTACACCTTC.